This is a list of T cell receptor beta chains from one sample in a study of shared clonotypes between healthy human individuals. Clones were sequenced by immunoSEQ multiplex PCR, and TCRdb holds only the in-frame ones, with some missing. Among about 1,800,000 clones listed, over 85% were seen once. The specimen was naive CD8+ T cells sorted from blood. Every receptor here comes from a man between 18 and 35 years old in good health. Each CDR3 is given with its conserved first and last residue. D genes are given only for firm matches. The listing skips clone size in some rows; elsewhere it reads once, few, many or a size class.

j_call v_call d_call clone_size cdr3_aa cdr3_nt
TRBJ2-2 TRBV5-4 - - CASSLSAPAGELFF TGTGCCAGCAGCTTGTCAGCACCGGCCGGGGAGCTGTTTTTT
TRBJ2-7 TRBV9 - once CASSQSGTSYEQYF TGTGCCAGCAGCCAAAGCGGAACCTCCTACGAGCAGTACTTC
TRBJ2-1 TRBV6-1 - - CASSPRGPGLAEQFF TGTGCCAGCAGTCCAAGGGGCCCGGGATTAGCTGAGCAGTTCTTC
TRBJ2-5 TRBV13 - - CASSSWTAPETQYF TGTGCCAGCAGCTCCTGGACGGCGCCGGAGACCCAGTACTTC
TRBJ1-2 TRBV4-1 - - CASSQDRPGYGYTF TGCGCCAGCAGCCAAGATCGGCCAGGGTATGGCTACACCTTC
TRBJ2-6 TRBV5-1 TRBD2 once CASSLYGLAGAGANVLTF TGCGCCAGCAGCTTGTACGGACTAGCGGGAGCTGGGGCCAACGTCCTGACTTTC
TRBJ2-7 TRBV7-9 TRBD1 - CASSYRTGGSYEQYF TGTGCCAGCAGCTATAGGACAGGGGGGTCCTACGAGCAGTACTTC
TRBJ1-2 TRBV29-1 - - CSENGGGAVNGYTF TGCAGCGAGAACGGTGGAGGGGCGGTAAATGGCTACACCTTC
TRBJ2-3 TRBV7-8 TRBD2 - CASSPPLAGEGRSTDTQYF TGTGCCAGCAGCCCCCCCTTAGCGGGAGAGGGCAGATCCACAGATACGCAGTATTTT
TRBJ2-3 TRBV29-1 - - CSVDLGTSTDTQYF TGCAGCGTTGATTTGGGCACTAGCACAGATACGCAGTATTTT
TRBJ2-1 TRBV13 - - CASSPSLSNEQFF TGTGCCAGCAGCCCCTCCCTATCCAATGAGCAGTTCTTC
TRBJ2-3 TRBV5-1 TRBD2 - CASSLEGLGIQDTQYF TGCGCCAGCAGCTTGGAAGGACTAGGAATACAAGATACGCAGTATTTT
TRBJ2-7 TRBV29-1 - - CSVSGRASYEQYF TGCAGCGTTTCCGGAAGGGCCTCCTACGAGCAGTACTTC
TRBJ1-3 TRBV15 - - CATSRVGSGNTIYF TGTGCCACCAGCAGAGTAGGCTCTGGAAACACCATATATTTT
TRBJ2-7 TRBV5-4 TRBD2 - CASSFGLADLSYEQYF TGTGCCAGCAGCTTCGGACTAGCGGATCTCTCCTACGAGCAGTACTTC
TRBJ2-1 TRBV7-9 TRBD2 - CASSREAGGHREQFF TGTGCCAGCAGCCGGGAGGCAGGAGGGCATAGGGAGCAGTTCTTC